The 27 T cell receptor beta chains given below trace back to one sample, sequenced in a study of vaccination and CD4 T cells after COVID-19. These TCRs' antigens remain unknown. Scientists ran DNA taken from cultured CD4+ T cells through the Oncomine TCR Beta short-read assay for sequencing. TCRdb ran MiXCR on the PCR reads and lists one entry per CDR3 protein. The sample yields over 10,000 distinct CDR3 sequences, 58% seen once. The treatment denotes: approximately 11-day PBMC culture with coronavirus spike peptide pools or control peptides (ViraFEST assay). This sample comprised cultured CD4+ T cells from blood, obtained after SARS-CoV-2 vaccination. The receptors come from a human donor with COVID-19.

CDR3 sequence: CASSSDGTRNSPLHF. The CDR3 nucleotides are TGTGCCAGCAGCTCCGACGGGACTAGGAATTCACCCCTCCACTTT. The rearrangement links TRBV7-2 to TRBJ1-6; D is possibly TRBD1 (5 bases). Per germline, CDR1 SGHTA and CDR2 FQGNSA. V was cut by 4 bases and J by 7 bases, with 14 bases left in between. The CDR3 spans 15 residues.

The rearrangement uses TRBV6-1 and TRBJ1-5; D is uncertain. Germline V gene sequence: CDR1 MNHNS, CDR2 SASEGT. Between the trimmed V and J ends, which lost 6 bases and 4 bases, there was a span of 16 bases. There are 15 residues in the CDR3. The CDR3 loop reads CASRRKAGTNQPQHF. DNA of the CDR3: TGTGCCAGCAGGAGAAAGGCAGGTACTAATCAGCCCCAGCATTTT.

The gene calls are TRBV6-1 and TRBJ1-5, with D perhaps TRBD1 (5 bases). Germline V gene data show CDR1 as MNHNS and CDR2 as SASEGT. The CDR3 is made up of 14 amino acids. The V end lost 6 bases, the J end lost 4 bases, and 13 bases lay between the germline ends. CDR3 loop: CASSSGGTNQPQHF. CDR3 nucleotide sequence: TGTGCCAGCAGCTCGGGTGGGACTAATCAGCCCCAGCATTTT.

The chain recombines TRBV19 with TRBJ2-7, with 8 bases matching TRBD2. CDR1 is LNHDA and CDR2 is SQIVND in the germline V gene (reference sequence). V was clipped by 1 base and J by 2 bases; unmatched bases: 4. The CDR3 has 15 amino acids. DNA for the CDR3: TGTGCCAGTAGTATAGGGCCAGCGGGGGCCTACGAGCAGTACTTC. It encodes CASSIGPAGAYEQYF.

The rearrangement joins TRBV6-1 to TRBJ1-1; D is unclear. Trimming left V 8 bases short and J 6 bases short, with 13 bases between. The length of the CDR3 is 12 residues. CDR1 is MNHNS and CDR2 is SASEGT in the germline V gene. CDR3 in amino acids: CASLSVSSEAFF. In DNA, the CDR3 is TGTGCCAGCCTAAGCGTCAGTTCTGAAGCTTTCTTT.

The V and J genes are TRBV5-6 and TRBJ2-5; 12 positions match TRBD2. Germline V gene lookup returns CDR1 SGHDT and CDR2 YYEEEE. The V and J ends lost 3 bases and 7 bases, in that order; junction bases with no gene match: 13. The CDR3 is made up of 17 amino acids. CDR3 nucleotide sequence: TGTGCCAGCAGCTCCCCATCTAGCGGGGGGGCTGGGGTGACCCAGTACTTC. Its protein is CASSSPSSGGAGVTQYF.

The CDR3 nucleotides are TGTGCCAGCAGTTTCGGGGTAGCGGGGGGGCAAGAGACCCAGTACTTC. Its translation is CASSFGVAGGQETQYF. J is TRBJ2-5 and V is TRBV7-2, with 11 positions matching TRBD2. CDR3 length: 16 amino acids. The germline V gene has CDR1 SGHTA and CDR2 FQGNSA. V was pared by 6 bases and J by 2 bases, with 8 bases of the junction left unmatched.

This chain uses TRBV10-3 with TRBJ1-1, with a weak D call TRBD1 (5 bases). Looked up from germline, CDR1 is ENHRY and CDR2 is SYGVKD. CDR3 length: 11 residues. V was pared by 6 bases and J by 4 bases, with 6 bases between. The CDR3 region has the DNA TGTGCCATCAGGGGGGGCACTGAAGCTTTCTTT. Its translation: CAIRGGTEAFF.

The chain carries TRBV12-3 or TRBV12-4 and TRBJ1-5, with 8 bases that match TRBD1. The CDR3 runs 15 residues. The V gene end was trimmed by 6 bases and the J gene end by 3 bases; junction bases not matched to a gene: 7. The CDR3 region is CASSRDRTDNQPQHF. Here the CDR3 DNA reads TGTGCCAGCAGCCGGGACAGGACGGACAATCAGCCCCAGCATTTT.

The CDR3 spells CASNFGGSNSPLHF. In DNA form, the CDR3 reads TGTGCCAGCAACTTTGGTGGGTCGAATTCACCCCTCCACTTT. The rearrangement joins TRBV5-4 to TRBJ1-6; D gene uncertain. CDR1 SGHNT and CDR2 YYREEE come from the germline V gene (reference sequence). V was shortened by 6 bases and J by 7 bases, with 14 bases between the two germline ends. CDR3 length: 14 amino acids.

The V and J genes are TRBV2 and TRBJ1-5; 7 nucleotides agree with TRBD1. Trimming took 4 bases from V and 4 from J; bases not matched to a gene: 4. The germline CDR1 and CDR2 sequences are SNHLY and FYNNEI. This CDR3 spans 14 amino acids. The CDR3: CASSAGRGNQPQHF. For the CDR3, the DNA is TGTGCCAGCAGTGCGGGCAGGGGGAATCAGCCCCAGCATTTT.

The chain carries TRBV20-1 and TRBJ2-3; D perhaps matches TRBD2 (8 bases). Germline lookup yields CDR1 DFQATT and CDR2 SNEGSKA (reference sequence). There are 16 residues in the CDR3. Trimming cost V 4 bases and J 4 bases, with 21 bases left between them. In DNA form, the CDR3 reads TGCAGTGCTATATCGGGAGGGCAGGGGGGAGCAGATACGCAGTATTTT. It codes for CSAISGGQGGADTQYF.

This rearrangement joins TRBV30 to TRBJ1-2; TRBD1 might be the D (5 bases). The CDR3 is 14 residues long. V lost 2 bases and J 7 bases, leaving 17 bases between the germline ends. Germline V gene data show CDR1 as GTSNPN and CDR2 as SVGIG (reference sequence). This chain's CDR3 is CAWSPLGGTGGYTF. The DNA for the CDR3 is TGTGCCTGGAGTCCCTTGGGGGGTACGGGTGGCTACACCTTC.

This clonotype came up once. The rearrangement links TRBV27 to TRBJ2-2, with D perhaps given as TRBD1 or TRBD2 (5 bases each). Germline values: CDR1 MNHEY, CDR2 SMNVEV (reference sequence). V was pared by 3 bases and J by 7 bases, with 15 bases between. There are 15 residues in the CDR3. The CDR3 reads CASSLISGHGGELFF. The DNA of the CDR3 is TGTGCCAGCAGTTTGATCTCGGGGCATGGCGGGGAGCTGTTTTTT.

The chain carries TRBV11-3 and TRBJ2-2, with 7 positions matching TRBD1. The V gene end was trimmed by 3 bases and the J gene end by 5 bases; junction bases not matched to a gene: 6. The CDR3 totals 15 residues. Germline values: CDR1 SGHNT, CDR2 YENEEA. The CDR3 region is CASSLGTGATGELFF. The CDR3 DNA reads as TGTGCCAGCAGCTTGGGCACAGGGGCAACCGGGGAGCTGTTTTTT.

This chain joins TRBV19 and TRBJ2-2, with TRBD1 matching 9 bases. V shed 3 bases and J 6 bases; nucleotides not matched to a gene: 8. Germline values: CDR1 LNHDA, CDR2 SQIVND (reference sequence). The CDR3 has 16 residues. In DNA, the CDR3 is TGTGCCAGTAGTATCCGGGACAGGGTGAATGCCGGGGAGCTGTTTTTT. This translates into CASSIRDRVNAGELFF.

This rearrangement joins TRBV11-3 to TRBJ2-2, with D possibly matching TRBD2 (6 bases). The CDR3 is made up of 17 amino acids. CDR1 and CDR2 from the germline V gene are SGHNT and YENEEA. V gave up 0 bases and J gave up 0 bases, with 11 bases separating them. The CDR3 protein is CASSLDRWGANTGELFF. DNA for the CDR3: TGTGCCAGCAGCTTAGATCGGTGGGGGGCGAACACCGGGGAGCTGTTTTTT.

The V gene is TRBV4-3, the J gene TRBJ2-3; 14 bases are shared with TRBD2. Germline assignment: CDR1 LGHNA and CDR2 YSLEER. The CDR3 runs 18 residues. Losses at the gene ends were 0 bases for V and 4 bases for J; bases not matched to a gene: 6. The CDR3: CASSQDGTSGGMADTQYF. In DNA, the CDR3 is TGCGCCAGCAGCCAAGACGGGACTAGCGGGGGTATGGCAGATACGCAGTATTTT.

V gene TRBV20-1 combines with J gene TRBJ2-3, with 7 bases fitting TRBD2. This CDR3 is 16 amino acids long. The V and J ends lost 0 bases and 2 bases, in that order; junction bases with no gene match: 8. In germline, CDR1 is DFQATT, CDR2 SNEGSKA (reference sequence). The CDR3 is CSARDLGGGDTDTQYF. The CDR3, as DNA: TGCAGTGCTAGAGATCTCGGCGGGGGTGACACAGATACGCAGTATTTT.

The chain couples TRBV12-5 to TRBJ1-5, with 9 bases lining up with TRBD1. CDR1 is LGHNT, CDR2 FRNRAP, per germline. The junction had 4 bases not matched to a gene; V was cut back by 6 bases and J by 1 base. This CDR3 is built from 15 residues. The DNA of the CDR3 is TGTGCTAGTGGCCCGACAGGGGGGAGCAATCAGCCCCAGCATTTT. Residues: CASGPTGGSNQPQHF.

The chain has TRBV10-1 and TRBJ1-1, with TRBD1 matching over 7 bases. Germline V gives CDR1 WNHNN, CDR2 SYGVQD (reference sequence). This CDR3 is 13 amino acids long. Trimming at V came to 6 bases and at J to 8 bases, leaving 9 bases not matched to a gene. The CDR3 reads CASRSTGAEEAFF. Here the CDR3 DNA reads TGCGCCAGCAGATCAACAGGGGCAGAGGAAGCTTTCTTT.

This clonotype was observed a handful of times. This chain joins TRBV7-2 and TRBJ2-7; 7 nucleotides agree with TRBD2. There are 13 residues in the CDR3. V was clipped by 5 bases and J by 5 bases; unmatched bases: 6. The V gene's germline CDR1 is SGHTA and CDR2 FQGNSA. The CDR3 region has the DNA TGTGCCAGCAGCCTATGGACTAGTCACGAGCAGTACTTC. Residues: CASSLWTSHEQYF.

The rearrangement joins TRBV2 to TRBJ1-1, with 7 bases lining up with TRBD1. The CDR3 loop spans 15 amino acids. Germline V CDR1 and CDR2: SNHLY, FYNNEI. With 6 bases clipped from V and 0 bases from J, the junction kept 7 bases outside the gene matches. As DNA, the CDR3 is TGTGCCAGCAGAGGATACGGGACAGTGAACACTGAAGCTTTCTTT. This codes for CASRGYGTVNTEAFF. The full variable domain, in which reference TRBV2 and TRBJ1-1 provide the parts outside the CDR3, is EPEVTQTPSHQVTQMGQEVILRCVPISNHLYFYWYRQILGQKVEFLVSFYNNEISEKSEIFDDQFSVERPDGSNFTLKIRSTKLEDSAMYFCASRGYGTVNTEAFFGQGTRLTVV.

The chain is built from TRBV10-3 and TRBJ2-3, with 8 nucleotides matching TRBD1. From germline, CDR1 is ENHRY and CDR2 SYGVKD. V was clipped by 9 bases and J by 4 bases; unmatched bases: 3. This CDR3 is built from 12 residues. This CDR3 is CAMARGPDTQYF. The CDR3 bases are TGTGCCATGGCCAGGGGGCCAGATACGCAGTATTTT.

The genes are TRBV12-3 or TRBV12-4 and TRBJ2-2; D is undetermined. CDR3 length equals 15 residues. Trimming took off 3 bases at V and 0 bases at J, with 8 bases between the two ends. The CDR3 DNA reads TGTGCCAGCAGTTTTAGGGTTTCGAACACCGGGGAGCTGTTTTTT. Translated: CASSFRVSNTGELFF.

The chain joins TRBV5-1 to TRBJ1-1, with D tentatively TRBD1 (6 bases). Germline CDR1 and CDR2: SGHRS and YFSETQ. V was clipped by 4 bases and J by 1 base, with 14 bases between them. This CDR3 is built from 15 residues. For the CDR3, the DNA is TGCGCCAGCAGCCCCGGAGGACAGTCGAACACTGAAGCTTTCTTT. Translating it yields CASSPGGQSNTEAFF.

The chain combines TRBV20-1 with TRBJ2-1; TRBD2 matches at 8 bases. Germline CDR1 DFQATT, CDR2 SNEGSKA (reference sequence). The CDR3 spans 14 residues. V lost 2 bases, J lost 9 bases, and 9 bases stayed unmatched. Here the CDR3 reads CSARMAGGRGEQFF. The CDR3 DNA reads TGCAGTGCTAGAATGGCGGGGGGCCGGGGTGAGCAGTTCTTC.